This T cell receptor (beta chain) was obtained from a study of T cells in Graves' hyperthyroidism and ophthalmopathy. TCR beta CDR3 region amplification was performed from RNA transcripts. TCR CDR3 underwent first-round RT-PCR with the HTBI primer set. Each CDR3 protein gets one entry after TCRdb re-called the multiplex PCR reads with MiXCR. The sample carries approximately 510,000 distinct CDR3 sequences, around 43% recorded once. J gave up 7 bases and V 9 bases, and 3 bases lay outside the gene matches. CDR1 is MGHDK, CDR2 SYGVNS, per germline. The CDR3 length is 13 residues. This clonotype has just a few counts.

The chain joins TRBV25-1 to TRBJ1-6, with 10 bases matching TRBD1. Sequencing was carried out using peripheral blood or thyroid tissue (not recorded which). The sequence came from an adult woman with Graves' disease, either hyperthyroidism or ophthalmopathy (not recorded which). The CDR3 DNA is TGTGCCAGGACGGGACAGGGGAATTCACCCCTCCACTTT. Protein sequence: CARTGQGNSPLHF.